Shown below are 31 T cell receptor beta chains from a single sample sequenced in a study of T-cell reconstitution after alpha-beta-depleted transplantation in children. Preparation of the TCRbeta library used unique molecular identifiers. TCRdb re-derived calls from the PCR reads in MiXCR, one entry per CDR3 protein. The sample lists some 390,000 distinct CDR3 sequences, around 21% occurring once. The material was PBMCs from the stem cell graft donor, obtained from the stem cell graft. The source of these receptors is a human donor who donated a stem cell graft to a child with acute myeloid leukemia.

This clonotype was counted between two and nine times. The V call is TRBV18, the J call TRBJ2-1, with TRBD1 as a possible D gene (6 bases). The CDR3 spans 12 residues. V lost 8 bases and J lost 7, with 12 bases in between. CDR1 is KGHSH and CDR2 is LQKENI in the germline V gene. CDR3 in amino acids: CASPGVENEQFF. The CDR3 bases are TGTGCCAGCCCAGGGGTTGAGAATGAGCAGTTCTTC.

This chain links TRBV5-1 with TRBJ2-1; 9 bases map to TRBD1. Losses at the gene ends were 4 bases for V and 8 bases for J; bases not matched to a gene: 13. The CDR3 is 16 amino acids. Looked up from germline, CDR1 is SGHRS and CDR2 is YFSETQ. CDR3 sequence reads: CASSLEPGQGGDEQFF. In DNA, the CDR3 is TGCGCCAGCAGCCTAGAGCCGGGACAGGGTGGGGATGAGCAGTTCTTC.

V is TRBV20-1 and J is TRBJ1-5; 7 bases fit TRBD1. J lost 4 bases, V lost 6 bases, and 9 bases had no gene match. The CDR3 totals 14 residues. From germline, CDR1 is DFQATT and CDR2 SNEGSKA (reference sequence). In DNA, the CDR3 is TGCAGTGCCATCTCAGGGGGACTTAATCAGCCCCAGCATTTT. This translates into CSAISGGLNQPQHF.

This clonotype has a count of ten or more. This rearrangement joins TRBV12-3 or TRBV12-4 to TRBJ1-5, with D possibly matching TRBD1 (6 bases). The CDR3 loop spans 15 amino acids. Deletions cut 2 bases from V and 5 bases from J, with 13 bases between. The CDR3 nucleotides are TGTGCCAGCAGTTTACTAGGGGGTAGGGATCAGCCCCAGCATTTT. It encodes CASSLLGGRDQPQHF.

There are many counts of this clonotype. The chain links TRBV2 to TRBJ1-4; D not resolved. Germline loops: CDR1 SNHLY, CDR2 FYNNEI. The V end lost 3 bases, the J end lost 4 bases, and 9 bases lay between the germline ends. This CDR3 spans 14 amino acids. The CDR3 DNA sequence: TGTGCCAGCAGTGACGAGACCTTTAATGAAAAACTGTTTTTT. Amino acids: CASSDETFNEKLFF.

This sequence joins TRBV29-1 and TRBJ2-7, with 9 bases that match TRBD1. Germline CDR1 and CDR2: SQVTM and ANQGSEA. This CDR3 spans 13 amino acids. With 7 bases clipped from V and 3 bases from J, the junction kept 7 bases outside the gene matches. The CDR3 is CSARRDRDYEQYF. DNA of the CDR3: TGCAGCGCTAGGCGGGACAGGGACTACGAGCAGTACTTC.

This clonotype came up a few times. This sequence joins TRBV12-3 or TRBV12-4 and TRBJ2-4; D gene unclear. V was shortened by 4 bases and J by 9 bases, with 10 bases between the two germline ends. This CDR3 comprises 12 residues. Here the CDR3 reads CASSYRKVIQYF. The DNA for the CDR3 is TGTGCCAGCAGTTATAGAAAAGTCATTCAGTACTTC.

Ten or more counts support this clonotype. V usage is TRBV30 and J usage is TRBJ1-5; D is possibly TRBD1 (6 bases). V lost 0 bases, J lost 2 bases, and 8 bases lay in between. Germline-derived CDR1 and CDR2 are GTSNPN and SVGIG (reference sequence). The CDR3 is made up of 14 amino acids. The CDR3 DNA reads TGTGCCTGGAGTGTACAGGGCGGCAATCAGCCCCAGCATTTT. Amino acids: CAWSVQGGNQPQHF.

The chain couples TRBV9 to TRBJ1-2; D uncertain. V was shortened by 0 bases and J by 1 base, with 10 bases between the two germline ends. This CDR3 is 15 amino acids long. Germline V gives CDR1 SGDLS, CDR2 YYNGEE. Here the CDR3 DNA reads TGTGCCAGCAGCGTAGTAGGGTCTGGTAACTATGGCTACACCTTC. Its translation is CASSVVGSGNYGYTF.

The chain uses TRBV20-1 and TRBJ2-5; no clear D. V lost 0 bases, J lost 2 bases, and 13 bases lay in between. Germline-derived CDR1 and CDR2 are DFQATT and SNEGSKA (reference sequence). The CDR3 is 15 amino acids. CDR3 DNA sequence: TGCAGTGCTAGAGATGCGGCCCCCAAGCAAGAGACCCAGTACTTC. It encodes CSARDAAPKQETQYF.

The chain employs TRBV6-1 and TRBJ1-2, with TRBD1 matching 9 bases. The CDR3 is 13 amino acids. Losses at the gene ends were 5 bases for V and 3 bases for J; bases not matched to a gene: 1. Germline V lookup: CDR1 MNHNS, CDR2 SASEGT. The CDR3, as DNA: TGTGCCAGCAGTCGGGACAGGGACTATGGCTACACCTTC. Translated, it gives CASSRDRDYGYTF.

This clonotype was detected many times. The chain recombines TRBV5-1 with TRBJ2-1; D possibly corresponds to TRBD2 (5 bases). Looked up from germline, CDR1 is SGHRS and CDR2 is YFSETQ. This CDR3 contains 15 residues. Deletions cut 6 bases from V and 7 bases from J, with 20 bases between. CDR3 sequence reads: CASKVLSGPRNEQFF. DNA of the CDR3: TGCGCCAGCAAGGTGCTGAGCGGACCTCGAAATGAGCAGTTCTTC.

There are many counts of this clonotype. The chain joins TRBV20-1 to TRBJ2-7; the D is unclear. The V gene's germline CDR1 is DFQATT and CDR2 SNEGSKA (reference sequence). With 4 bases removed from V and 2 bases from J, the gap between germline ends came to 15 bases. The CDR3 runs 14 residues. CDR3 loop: CSATHFPKTYEQYF. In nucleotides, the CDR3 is TGCAGTGCTACTCACTTCCCCAAAACCTACGAGCAGTACTTC.

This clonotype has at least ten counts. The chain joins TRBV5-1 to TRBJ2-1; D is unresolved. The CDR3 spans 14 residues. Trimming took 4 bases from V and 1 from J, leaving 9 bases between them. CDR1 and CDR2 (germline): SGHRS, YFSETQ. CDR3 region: CASSPRASYNEQFF. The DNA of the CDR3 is TGCGCCAGCAGCCCACGGGCTTCCTACAATGAGCAGTTCTTC.

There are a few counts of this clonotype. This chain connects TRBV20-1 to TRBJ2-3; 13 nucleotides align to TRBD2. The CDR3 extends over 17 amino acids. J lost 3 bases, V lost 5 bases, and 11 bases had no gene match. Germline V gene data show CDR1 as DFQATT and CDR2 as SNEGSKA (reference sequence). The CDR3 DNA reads TGCAGTGCTCCGCTCGGTAGGACTAGCGGGAGAACAGATACGCAGTATTTT. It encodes CSAPLGRTSGRTDTQYF.

In DNA, the CDR3 is TGTGCCATCAGCGACGGACAGGGTGAAGCTTTCTTT. Its protein is CAISDGQGEAFF. The chain is built from TRBV10-3 and TRBJ1-1; 8 bases align to TRBD1. Germline V gene lookup returns CDR1 ENHRY and CDR2 SYGVKD. This CDR3 has 12 amino acids. V shed 6 bases and J 7 bases; nucleotides not matched to a gene: 4.

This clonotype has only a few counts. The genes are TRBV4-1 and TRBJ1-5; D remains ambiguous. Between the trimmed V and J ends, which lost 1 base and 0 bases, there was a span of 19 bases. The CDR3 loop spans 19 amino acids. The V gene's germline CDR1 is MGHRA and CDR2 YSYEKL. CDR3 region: CASSQVPFFGGDSNQPQHF. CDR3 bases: TGCGCCAGCAGCCAAGTCCCCTTTTTTGGCGGGGATAGCAATCAGCCCCAGCATTTT.

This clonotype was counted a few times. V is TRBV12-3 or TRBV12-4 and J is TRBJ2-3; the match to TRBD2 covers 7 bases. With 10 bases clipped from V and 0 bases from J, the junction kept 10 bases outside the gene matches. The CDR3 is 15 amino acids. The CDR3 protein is CAIKERGMSTDTQYF. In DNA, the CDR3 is TGTGCCATCAAGGAGCGGGGAATGAGCACAGATACGCAGTATTTT.

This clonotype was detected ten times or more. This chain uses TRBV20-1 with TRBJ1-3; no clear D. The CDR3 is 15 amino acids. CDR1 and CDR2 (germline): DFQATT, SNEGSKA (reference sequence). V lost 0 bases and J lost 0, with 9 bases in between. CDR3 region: CSARDSLLSGNTIYF. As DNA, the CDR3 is TGCAGTGCTAGAGACAGTTTGCTCTCTGGAAACACCATATATTTT.

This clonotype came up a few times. CDR3 coding DNA: TGTGCCAGCAGTTTAGGTGGGGGCGCTCAGCCCCAGCATTTT. Residues: CASSLGGGAQPQHF. The V and J genes are TRBV12-3 or TRBV12-4 and TRBJ1-5; D perhaps matches TRBD1 (6 bases). V lost 1 base to trimming and J lost 6 bases, with 10 bases between them. The CDR3 extends over 14 amino acids.

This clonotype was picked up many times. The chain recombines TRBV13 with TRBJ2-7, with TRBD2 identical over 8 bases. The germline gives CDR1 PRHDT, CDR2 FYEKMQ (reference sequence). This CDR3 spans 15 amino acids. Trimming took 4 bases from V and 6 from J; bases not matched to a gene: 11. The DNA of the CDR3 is TGTGCCAGCAGCTACGCCGGGACTAGGGGGACCGAGCAGTACTTC. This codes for CASSYAGTRGTEQYF.

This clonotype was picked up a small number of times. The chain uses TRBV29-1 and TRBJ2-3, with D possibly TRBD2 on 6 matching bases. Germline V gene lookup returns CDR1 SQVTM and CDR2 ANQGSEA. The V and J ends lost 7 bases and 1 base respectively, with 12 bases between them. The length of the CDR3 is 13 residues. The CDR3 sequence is CSAWRGGTDTQYF. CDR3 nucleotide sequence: TGCAGCGCTTGGCGGGGCGGCACAGATACGCAGTATTTT.

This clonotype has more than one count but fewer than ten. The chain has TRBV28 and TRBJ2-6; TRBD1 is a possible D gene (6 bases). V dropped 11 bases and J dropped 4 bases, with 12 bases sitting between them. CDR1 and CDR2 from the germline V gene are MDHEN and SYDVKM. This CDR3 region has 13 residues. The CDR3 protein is CAVSGAGANVLTF. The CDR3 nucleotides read TGTGCCGTATCAGGGGCAGGGGCCAACGTCCTGACTTTC.

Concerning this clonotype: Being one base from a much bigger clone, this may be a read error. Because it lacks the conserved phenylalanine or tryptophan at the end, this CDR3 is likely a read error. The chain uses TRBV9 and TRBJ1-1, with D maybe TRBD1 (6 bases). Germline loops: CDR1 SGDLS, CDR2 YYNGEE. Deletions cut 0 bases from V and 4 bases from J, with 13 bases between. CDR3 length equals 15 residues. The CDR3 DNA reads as TGTGCCAGCAGCGTAGCGGGAACAGGGAGCACTGAAGCTTTCTAT. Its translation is CASSVAGTGSTEAFY.

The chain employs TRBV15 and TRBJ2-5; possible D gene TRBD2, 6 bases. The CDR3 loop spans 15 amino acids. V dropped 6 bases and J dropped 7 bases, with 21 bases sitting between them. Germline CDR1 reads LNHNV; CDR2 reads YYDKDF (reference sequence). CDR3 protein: CATSIASGSAGTQYF. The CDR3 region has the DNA TGTGCCACCAGTATAGCGTCCGGGAGCGCGGGGACCCAGTACTTC.

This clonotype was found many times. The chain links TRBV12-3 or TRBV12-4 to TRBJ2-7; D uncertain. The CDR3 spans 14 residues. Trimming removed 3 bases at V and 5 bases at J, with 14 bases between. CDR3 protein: CASSLAGLRNEQYF. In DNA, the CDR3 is TGTGCCAGCAGTTTGGCAGGATTGAGGAACGAGCAGTACTTC.

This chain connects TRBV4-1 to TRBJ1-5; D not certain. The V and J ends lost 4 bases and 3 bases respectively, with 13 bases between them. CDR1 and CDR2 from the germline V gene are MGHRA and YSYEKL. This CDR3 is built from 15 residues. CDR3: CASSPSHTNNQPQHF. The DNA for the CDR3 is TGCGCCAGCAGCCCCTCCCACACGAACAATCAGCCCCAGCATTTT.

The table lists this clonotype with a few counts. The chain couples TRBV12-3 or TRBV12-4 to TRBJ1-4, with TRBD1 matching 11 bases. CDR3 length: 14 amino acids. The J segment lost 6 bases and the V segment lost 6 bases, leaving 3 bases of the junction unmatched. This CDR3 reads CASSLDRGHEKLFF. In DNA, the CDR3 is TGTGCCAGCAGCCTGGACAGGGGGCATGAAAAACTGTTTTTT.

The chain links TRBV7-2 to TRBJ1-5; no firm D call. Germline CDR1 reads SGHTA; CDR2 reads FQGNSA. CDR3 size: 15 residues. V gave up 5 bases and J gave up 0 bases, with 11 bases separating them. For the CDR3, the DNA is TGTGCCAGCAGCCGCGATTACTATAGCAATCAGCCCCAGCATTTT. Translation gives CASSRDYYSNQPQHF.

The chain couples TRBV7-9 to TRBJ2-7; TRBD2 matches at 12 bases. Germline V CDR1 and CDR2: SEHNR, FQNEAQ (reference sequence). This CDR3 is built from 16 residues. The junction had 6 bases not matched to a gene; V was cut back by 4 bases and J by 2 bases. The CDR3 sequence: CASSSTRLAGAYEQYF. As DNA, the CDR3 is TGTGCCAGCAGCTCGACGAGACTAGCGGGAGCCTACGAGCAGTACTTC.

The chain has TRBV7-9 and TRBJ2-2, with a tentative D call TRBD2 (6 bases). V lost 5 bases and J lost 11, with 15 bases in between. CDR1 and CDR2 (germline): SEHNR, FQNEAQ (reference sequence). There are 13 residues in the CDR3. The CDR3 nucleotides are TGTGCCAGCAGCAGGGACTCCGCGGGAGAGCTGTTTTTT. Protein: CASSRDSAGELFF.